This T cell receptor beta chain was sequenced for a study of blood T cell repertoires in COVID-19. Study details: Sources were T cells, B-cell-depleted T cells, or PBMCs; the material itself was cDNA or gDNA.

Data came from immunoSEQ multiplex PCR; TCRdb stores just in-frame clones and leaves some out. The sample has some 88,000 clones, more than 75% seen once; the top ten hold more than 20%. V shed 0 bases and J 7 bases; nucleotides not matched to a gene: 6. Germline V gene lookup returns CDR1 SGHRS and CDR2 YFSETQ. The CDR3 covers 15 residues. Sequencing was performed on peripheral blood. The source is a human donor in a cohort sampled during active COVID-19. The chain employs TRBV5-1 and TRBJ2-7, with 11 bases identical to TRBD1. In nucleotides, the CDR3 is TGCGCCAGCAGCTTGGTGGACAGGGGGCTGGGGGAGCAGTACTTC. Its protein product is CASSLVDRGLGEQYF.